A single sample is the source of the 20 T cell receptor beta chains below, sequenced in a study of T-cell reconstitution after alpha-beta-depleted transplantation in children. As it was prepared, the TCRbeta library received unique molecular identifiers. TCRdb processed the PCR reads anew with MiXCR; each CDR3 protein has one entry. The data contain 100,000 to 130,000 distinct CDR3 sequences, 5% to 7% of them singletons. The sequences come from PBMCs, mostly from graft donor cells, collected 360 days after TCRalphabeta/CD19-depleted stem cell transplant. These receptors came from a male patient between 2 and 10 years old who had a stem cell transplant for acute lymphoblastic leukemia, so the T cells may come from the graft donor.

This clonotype was observed many times. This sequence joins TRBV2 and TRBJ2-7; D uncertain. The CDR3 is 10 amino acids. V dropped 7 bases and J dropped 3 bases, with 4 bases sitting between them. The germline V gene encodes CDR1 SNHLY and CDR2 FYNNEI. Written as DNA, the CDR3 is TGTGCCAGCAATGGCTACGAGCAGTACTTC. Residues: CASNGYEQYF.

This clonotype has only a few counts. The chain employs TRBV5-1 and TRBJ1-2; 9 positions agree with TRBD1. The CDR3 contains 13 residues. The germline CDR1 and CDR2 sequences are SGHRS and YFSETQ. Losses at the gene ends were 5 bases for V and 12 bases for J; bases not matched to a gene: 11. The CDR3 coding sequence is TGCGCCAGCAGTCCGCTCCCGGGACAGGGTAACACCTTC. Translating it yields CASSPLPGQGNTF.

This clonotype has more than one count but fewer than ten. The chain uses TRBV28 and TRBJ2-7; D might be TRBD2 (6 bases). This CDR3 comprises 17 residues. CDR1 and CDR2 (germline): MDHEN, SYDVKM. V was clipped by 3 bases and J by 0 bases, with 18 bases between them. For the CDR3, the DNA is TGTGCCAGCAGTTTTAGCCCGGGAGCCTCGAACTCCTACGAGCAGTACTTC. Its translation: CASSFSPGASNSYEQYF.

The chain links TRBV9 to TRBJ2-1; the D gene is possibly TRBD2 (7 bases). In germline, CDR1 is SGDLS, CDR2 YYNGEE. This CDR3 comprises 10 residues. V dropped 10 bases and J dropped 9 bases, with 11 bases sitting between them. Here the CDR3 DNA reads TGTGCCTCGGGGGGCAGTGAGCAGTTCTTC. Encoded protein: CASGGSEQFF.

This clonotype was counted ten times or more. This chain's CDR3 is CASSQVGHQPQHF. In DNA, the CDR3 is TGTGCCAGCAGCCAGGTAGGGCATCAGCCCCAGCATTTT. This chain joins TRBV7-2 and TRBJ1-5; D uncertain. Trimming took off 5 bases at V and 5 bases at J, with 10 bases between the two ends. The CDR3 is 13 amino acids. Per germline, CDR1 SGHTA and CDR2 FQGNSA.

This clonotype was picked up many times. One junction end does not reproduce the germline sequence, and a read error may be involved. The J gene is TRBJ1-2, the V gene TRBV6-1; D is uncertain. The V gene's germline CDR1 is MNHNS and CDR2 SASEGT. The CDR3 contains 15 residues. CDR3 protein: CASTESNGGVYGYTF. CDR3 DNA sequence: TGTGCCAGCACTGAAAGTAATGGTGGGGTATATGGCTACACCTTC.

This clonotype was observed at least ten times. The gene calls are TRBV7-2 and TRBJ2-3; D is undetermined. CDR1 and CDR2 from the germline V gene are SGHTA and FQGNSA. The CDR3 covers 12 residues. V dropped 3 bases and J dropped 11 bases, with 12 bases sitting between them. The CDR3 nucleotides are TGTGCCAGCAGCTTCGCCCCAGTGAAGCAGTATTTT. This sequence encodes CASSFAPVKQYF.

This clonotype was found a few times. An end of the junction differs from the germline gene, which may be a read error. The gene calls are TRBV7-2 and TRBJ2-4; TRBD2 agrees at 14 bases. This CDR3 is built from 16 residues. The V gene's germline CDR1 is SGHTA and CDR2 FQGNSA. CDR3: CANSLGLAGGRDIQYF. CDR3 nucleotides: TGTGCCAACAGCCTAGGACTAGCGGGAGGACGGGACATTCAGTACTTC.

This clonotype was detected many times. As DNA, the CDR3 is TGTGCCAGCAACCCCTCGATCGCCGGGGAGCTGTTTTTT. Translating gives CASNPSIAGELFF. The chain employs TRBV6-6 and TRBJ2-2; D not resolved. The germline V gene encodes CDR1 MNHNY and CDR2 SVGAGI (reference sequence). The CDR3 runs to 13 residues. V was clipped by 7 bases and J by 6 bases, with 12 bases between them.

This clonotype occurred many times. The chain recombines TRBV29-1 with TRBJ2-7; 7 bases are shared with TRBD1. V gave up 6 bases and J gave up 4 bases; unmatched junction bases: 9. CDR3 length: 13 residues. The germline V gene has CDR1 SQVTM and CDR2 ANQGSEA. CDR3 in amino acids: CSVTRDSSYEQYF. The CDR3, as DNA: TGCAGCGTGACCCGGGACAGCTCTTACGAGCAGTACTTC.

There are many counts of this clonotype. The chain couples TRBV5-1 to TRBJ2-5; D is perhaps TRBD1 (5 bases). This CDR3 has 15 amino acids. In germline, CDR1 is SGHRS, CDR2 YFSETQ. V lost 0 bases and J lost 2, with 11 bases in between. The CDR3 sequence is CASSLEGARQETQYF. CDR3 nucleotide sequence: TGCGCCAGCAGCTTGGAAGGGGCGCGGCAAGAGACCCAGTACTTC.

This clonotype was seen repeatedly, ten times or more. The V and J genes are TRBV4-3 and TRBJ1-1; no definite D call. V was clipped by 3 bases and J by 3 bases, with 20 bases between them. The CDR3 runs 17 residues. CDR1 is LGHNA, CDR2 YSLEER, per germline. In nucleotides, the CDR3 is TGCGCCAGCAGCCAGTACGTAGGAGGTCGATTAGACACTGAAGCTTTCTTT. It encodes CASSQYVGGRLDTEAFF.

This clonotype showed up many times. The J gene is TRBJ2-7, the V gene TRBV6-5, with 7 positions matching TRBD1. Trimming took 2 bases from V and 3 from J; bases not matched to a gene: 4. Germline V gives CDR1 MNHEY, CDR2 SVGAGI. The CDR3 sequence is 14 residues long. The CDR3 sequence is CASSYGAGGYEQYF. The CDR3 region has the DNA TGTGCCAGCAGTTACGGTGCAGGGGGCTACGAGCAGTACTTC.

This clonotype came up many times. The V gene is TRBV7-9, the J gene TRBJ2-2, with a weak D call TRBD1 (6 bases). CDR3 length equals 14 residues. V was shortened by 5 bases and J by 7 bases, with 14 bases between the two germline ends. Germline values: CDR1 SEHNR, CDR2 FQNEAQ (reference sequence). The CDR3 sequence is CASSRTGSGGELFF. The CDR3 DNA is TGTGCCAGCAGCCGAACAGGGTCGGGCGGGGAGCTGTTTTTT. Based on the CDR3 plus reference TRBV7-9 and TRBJ2-2, the full variable domain is DTGVSQNPRHKITKRGQNVTFRCDPISEHNRLYWYRQTLGQGPEFLTYFQNEAQLEKSRLLSDRFSAERPKGSFSTLEIQRTEQGDSAMYLCASSRTGSGGELFFGEGSRLTVL.

V usage is TRBV6-1 and J usage is TRBJ1-2, with D unclear. CDR3 size: 13 residues. Per germline, CDR1 MNHNS and CDR2 SASEGT. The V gene lost 10 bases and the J gene lost 2 bases, with 14 bases spanning the gap. The CDR3, as DNA: TGTGCCACCCCGAAACTGCAGAACTATGGCTACACCTTC. Amino acid sequence: CATPKLQNYGYTF.

This clonotype has ten or more counts. The V and J genes are TRBV6-2 or TRBV6-3 and TRBJ2-1; D unclear. The CDR3 is 14 residues long. With 3 bases removed from V and 8 bases from J, the gap between germline ends came to 14 bases. Germline CDR1 and CDR2: MNHEY and SVGEGT. CDR3 in DNA: TGTGCCAGCAGTTATCGACATGAGGTTGATGAGCAGTTCTTC. Protein sequence: CASSYRHEVDEQFF.

The rearrangement uses TRBV3-1 and TRBJ2-7; no definite D call. V was pared by 1 base and J by 5 bases, with 12 bases between. Looked up from germline, CDR1 is LGHDT and CDR2 is YNNKEL (reference sequence). There are 14 residues in the CDR3. The CDR3 sequence is CASSQVVRPNEQYF. CDR3 nucleotides: TGTGCCAGCAGCCAAGTGGTACGGCCCAACGAGCAGTACTTC.

This clonotype turned up a few times. The chain has TRBV4-3 and TRBJ2-7; D gene ambiguous. Trimming pared 3 bases from V and 0 bases from J, leaving 9 bases between. Germline lookup yields CDR1 LGHNA and CDR2 YSLEER. The CDR3 has 14 amino acids. DNA of the CDR3: TGCGCCAGCAGCCACGGGCCCCTCTCCTACGAGCAGTACTTC. Amino acid sequence: CASSHGPLSYEQYF.

This clonotype came up many times. The chain joins TRBV18 to TRBJ2-2; D gene unclear. The germline V and J ends were trimmed by 5 bases and 6 bases, with 7 bases remaining between them. This CDR3 has 12 residues. Germline loops: CDR1 KGHSH, CDR2 LQKENI. The CDR3 DNA sequence: TGTGCCAGCTCATGGTCACCCGGGGAGCTGTTTTTT. Translation: CASSWSPGELFF.

The sample holds many counts of this clonotype. The V and J genes are TRBV9 and TRBJ2-7; D remains ambiguous. The CDR3 runs to 14 residues. Germline assignment: CDR1 SGDLS and CDR2 YYNGEE. V lost 0 bases and J 5 bases, leaving 12 bases between the germline ends. CDR3 DNA sequence: TGTGCCAGCAGCGTAGAGGGAAATGCGGACGAGCAGTACTTC. The encoded protein is CASSVEGNADEQYF. Looking up the rest from reference TRBV9 and TRBJ2-7 gives the full variable domain: DSGVTQTPKHLITATGQRVTLRCSPRSGDLSVYWYQQSLDQGLQFLIQYYNGEERAKGNILERFSAQQFPDLHSELNLSSLELGDSALYFCASSVEGNADEQYFGPGTRLTVT.